These T cell receptor beta chains were read from a single sample in a study of T cell changes during pregnancy in multiple sclerosis. Sequencing used immunoSEQ multiplex PCR; TCRdb keeps in-frame clones, though not all of them. The table shows roughly 47,000 clones, with approximately 92% occurring only once. The sample was CD8+ T cells from peripheral blood mononuclear cells, taken in the second trimester of pregnancy. Source of these receptors: a female donor with multiple sclerosis, enrolled in a pregnancy study. Both conserved end residues are part of each CDR3. A D gene is named only where the DNA matches it firmly. A clone size is listed for some rows: how often the clone was seen (once, few, many), or a class if it is expanded.

once	TRBV6-5	NA	TRBJ1-1	CASTPGGMNTEAFF	TGTGCCAGCACTCCCGGGGGGATGAACACTGAAGCTTTCTTT
NA	TRBV14	TRBD2	TRBJ2-7	CASSQEDFPSLAGEYEQYF	TGTGCCAGCAGCCAAGAGGATTTTCCGTCCCTAGCGGGGGAATACGAGCAGTACTTC
medium-sized	TRBV10-2	TRBD2	TRBJ2-7	CASSDPGLAREQYF	TGCGCCAGCAGTGACCCAGGACTAGCCCGCGAGCAGTACTTC
once	TRBV6-1	NA	TRBJ1-1	CASSEEWNSGTEAFF	TGTGCCAGCAGTGAAGAGTGGAATTCAGGCACTGAAGCTTTCTTT
NA	TRBV11-2	TRBD1	TRBJ2-6	CASWDRGHSGANVLTF	TGTGCCAGCTGGGACAGGGGGCACTCTGGGGCCAACGTCCTGACTTTC
NA	TRBV19	NA	TRBJ2-2	CASSIRQDFHTGELFF	TGTGCCAGTAGTATACGACAGGATTTTCACACCGGGGAGCTGTTTTTT
NA	TRBV13	NA	TRBJ2-7	CASSPGSVPYEQYF	TGTGCCAGCAGCCCAGGGTCAGTGCCCTACGAGCAGTACTTC
NA	TRBV13	TRBD2	TRBJ2-1	CASSSEGLADNEQFF	TGTGCCAGCAGTTCGGAGGGACTAGCGGACAATGAGCAGTTCTTC
once	TRBV6-5	TRBD1	TRBJ1-2	CASSYSGQGRGGYTF	TGTGCCAGCAGTTACTCGGGACAGGGAAGAGGGGGCTACACCTTC
NA	TRBV5-1	TRBD1	TRBJ2-7	CASSTGTGANEQYF	TGCGCCAGCAGCACCGGGACAGGGGCCAACGAGCAGTACTTC
NA	TRBV4-1	NA	TRBJ1-1	CASRFKSTDRVFQGETEAFF	TGCGCCAGCCGATTCAAGTCGACGGACAGAGTGTTCCAGGGCGAAACTGAAGCTTTCTTT
NA	TRBV9	TRBD1	TRBJ2-5	CASSSTGVLFETQYF	TGTGCCAGCAGCTCAACAGGGGTTCTGTTTGAGACCCAGTACTTC
once	TRBV5-1	NA	TRBJ1-2	CASSGDSGPGYYGYTF	TGCGCCAGCAGCGGGGACTCGGGTCCGGGGTACTATGGCTACACCTTC
NA	TRBV6-6	TRBD1	TRBJ1-6	CASTTTVDRGDSPLHF	TGTGCCAGCACCACTACCGTTGACAGGGGTGATTCACCCCTCCACTTT
NA	TRBV5-4	TRBD1	TRBJ1-6	CASSSSDRVDSPLHF	TGTGCCAGCAGCTCGTCGGACAGGGTTGATTCACCCCTCCACTTT
NA	TRBV30	TRBD1	TRBJ2-7	CAWSLGQGLYEQYF	TGTGCCTGGAGTTTGGGACAGGGTCTATACGAGCAGTACTTC
once	TRBV13	NA	TRBJ2-1	CASSFPGVEQFF	TGTGCCAGCAGCTTCCCGGGGGTTGAGCAGTTCTTC
hyperexpanded	TRBV13	NA	TRBJ1-1	CASSPTGGQASNTEAFF	TGTGCCAGCAGCCCCACAGGTGGTCAGGCGTCGAACACTGAAGCTTTCTTT
NA	TRBV6-5	NA	TRBJ2-7	CASSSGGIYEQYF	TGTGCCAGCAGTTCTGGGGGGATCTACGAGCAGTACTTC
NA	TRBV9	NA	TRBJ2-3	CASSVAGSTDTQYF	TGTGCCAGCAGCGTAGCGGGGAGCACAGATACGCAGTATTTT
NA	TRBV19	NA	TRBJ2-2	CASSTGGPTETGELFF	TGTGCCAGTAGTACCGGGGGACCGACAGAAACAGGGGAGCTGTTTTTT
NA	TRBV19	NA	TRBJ1-2	CASSMAGVGYTF	TGTGCCAGTAGTATGGCAGGGGTTGGCTACACCTTC
NA	TRBV27	NA	TRBJ2-7	CASSFGGYEQYF	TGTGCCAGCAGTTTCGGGGGCTACGAGCAGTACTTC
few	TRBV18	NA	TRBJ1-1	CASSPGGVEAFF	TGTGCCAGCTCACCGGGCGGGGTTGAAGCTTTCTTT
NA	TRBV9	NA	TRBJ1-1	CASSVGHTTLETEAFF	TGTGCCAGCAGCGTAGGGCATACCACCCTCGAAACTGAAGCTTTCTTT
NA	TRBV5-6	NA	TRBJ1-5	CASSLAAASNQPQHF	TGTGCCAGCAGCTTGGCCGCGGCGTCCAATCAGCCCCAGCATTTT
once	TRBV6-6	NA	TRBJ1-1	CASSPQSGMNTEAFF	TGTGCCAGCAGTCCCCAGTCGGGGATGAACACTGAAGCTTTCTTT
NA	TRBV5-6	TRBD1	TRBJ1-6	CASSLVQTGGRSPLHF	TGTGCCAGCAGCTTGGTCCAAACAGGGGGCCGGTCACCCCTCCACTTT
NA	TRBV13	NA	TRBJ1-2	CASSLGSEVNGYTF	TGTGCCAGCAGCTTAGGGTCCGAGGTCAATGGCTACACCTTC
NA	TRBV12-5	NA	TRBJ2-1	CASGLDRVPYNEQFF	TGTGCTAGTGGTTTGGACAGGGTTCCCTACAATGAGCAGTTCTTC
NA	TRBV5-6	TRBD1	TRBJ2-7	CASTLGDSWVYEQYF	TGTGCCAGCACCCTGGGGGACAGCTGGGTCTACGAGCAGTACTTC
NA	TRBV27	TRBD1	TRBJ1-1	CASSLQGENTEAFF	TGTGCCAGCAGTTTACAGGGGGAGAACACTGAAGCTTTCTTT
once	TRBV13	TRBD2	TRBJ2-7	CASSPGGGHEQYF	TGTGCCAGCAGCCCGGGGGGAGGTCACGAGCAGTACTTC
NA	TRBV6-5	NA	TRBJ2-5	CASSYWDNQETQYF	TGTGCCAGCAGTTACTGGGACAACCAAGAGACCCAGTACTTC
NA	TRBV4-2	NA	TRBJ2-7	CASSQAAGYSYEQYF	TGTGCCAGCAGCCAAGCGGCAGGGTACTCCTACGAGCAGTACTTC
NA	TRBV7-7	NA	TRBJ2-5	CASSPTDHQETQYF	TGTGCTAGCAGCCCGACAGACCACCAAGAGACCCAGTACTTC
NA	TRBV7-6	NA	TRBJ1-5	CASSLYDGSNQPQHF	TGTGCCAGCAGCTTATACGACGGGAGCAATCAGCCCCAGCATTTT
NA	TRBV4-1	TRBD2	TRBJ2-1	CASSQVSAGAYNEQFF	TGCGCCAGCAGCCAAGTTAGCGCGGGGGCCTACAATGAGCAGTTCTTC
NA	TRBV5-8	NA	TRBJ2-3	CASVPGESSTDTQYF	TGTGCCAGCGTTCCAGGGGAGTCAAGCACAGATACGCAGTATTTT
NA	TRBV9	TRBD1	TRBJ1-2	CASSVAGQESFYGYTF	TGTGCCAGCAGCGTAGCTGGACAGGAGTCGTTCTATGGCTACACCTTC
NA	TRBV7-6	NA	TRBJ1-1	CASSLGQTNTEAFF	TGTGCCAGCAGCTTAGGTCAGACTAACACTGAAGCTTTCTTT
NA	TRBV7-2	TRBD1	TRBJ2-5	CASRPGTGGWRETQYF	TGTGCCAGCAGGCCCGGGACAGGGGGGTGGCGGGAGACCCAGTACTTC
NA	TRBV2	NA	TRBJ2-2	CASSDPGFENTGELFF	TGTGCCAGCAGTGACCCGGGATTCGAGAACACCGGGGAGCTGTTTTTT
once	TRBV27	NA	TRBJ1-1	CASSTSTGDTEAFF	TGTGCCAGCAGCACCTCAACCGGGGACACTGAAGCTTTCTTT
NA	TRBV27	NA	TRBJ1-1	CASSLLGSTEAFF	TGTGCCAGCAGTTTACTCGGGAGCACTGAAGCTTTCTTT
NA	TRBV28	NA	TRBJ1-3	CASWAQGRGNTIYF	TGTGCCAGCTGGGCCCAGGGGCGGGGAAACACCATATATTTT
NA	TRBV9	TRBD2	TRBJ2-5	CASSPPTSGQETQYF	TGTGCCAGCAGTCCTCCCACTAGCGGTCAAGAGACCCAGTACTTC
once	TRBV13	NA	TRBJ2-7	CASQTGQSSYEQYF	TGTGCCAGCCAAACAGGACAGAGCTCCTACGAGCAGTACTTC
NA	TRBV7-9	NA	TRBJ2-7	CASSYTSAVYEQYF	TGTGCCAGCAGTTATACATCGGCGGTCTACGAGCAGTACTTC
NA	TRBV4-2	NA	TRBJ1-5	CASSPWGGRRGEPQHF	TGTGCCAGCAGCCCTTGGGGGGGAAGAAGAGGGGAGCCCCAGCATTTT
NA	TRBV7-9	NA	TRBJ1-1	CASSQYRGGGEAFF	TGTGCCAGCAGCCAATACCGAGGGGGGGGTGAAGCTTTCTTT
NA	TRBV27	NA	TRBJ2-1	CASSLSSYNEQFF	TGTGCCAGCAGCCTAAGCTCCTACAATGAGCAGTTCTTC
NA	TRBV13	NA	TRBJ2-7	CASSPGFGYEQYF	TGTGCCAGCAGCCCCGGTTTCGGCTACGAGCAGTACTTC
NA	TRBV7-9	TRBD1	TRBJ1-4	CASSFRTGLDEKLFF	TGTGCCAGCAGCTTTCGGACAGGACTTGATGAAAAACTGTTTTTT
NA	TRBV6-5	NA	TRBJ2-1	CASSTPGADEQFF	TGTGCCAGCAGCACCCCGGGAGCGGATGAGCAGTTCTTC